Listed below are T cell receptor beta chains from one sample, sequenced in a study of cytomegalovirus exposure and HLA in healthy donors. The method was immunoSEQ multiplex PCR; TCRdb's version includes in-frame clones alone and lacks a portion of them. The sample has roughly 140,000 clones; less than 85% are singletons. Sequencing used PBMCs. These receptors were taken from a man aged 35-49 years in good health and CMV-seropositive. The CDR3 runs from the conserved cysteine through the conserved F or W. The D gene is left open where the match is weak. Expanded clones get a size class; other rows say once, few or many, or leave the size out.

j_call clone_size d_call v_call cdr3_aa cdr3_nt
TRBJ2-5 . TRBD2 TRBV27 CASRSAGAGRETQYF TGTGCCAGCAGGTCAGCGGGGGCTGGGAGAGAGACCCAGTACTTC
TRBJ2-5 . . TRBV29-1 CSVDYARGTQYF TGCAGCGTTGATTATGCTCGGGGGACCCAGTACTTC
TRBJ1-1 . TRBD1 TRBV6-1 CASGGDSMNTEAFF TGTGCCAGCGGCGGGGACAGCATGAACACTGAAGCTTTCTTT
TRBJ2-3 . . TRBV19 CATRQGLLDTQYF TGTGCCACCAGGCAGGGTCTCTTAGATACGCAGTATTTT
TRBJ1-4 . . TRBV25-1 CASSETQGGEKLFF TGTGCCAGCAGTGAAACTCAGGGAGGTGAAAAACTGTTTTTT
TRBJ2-1 . TRBD2 TRBV6-5 CASSRGLAGWFF TGTGCCAGCAGCCGGGGACTAGCGGGATGGTTCTTC
TRBJ1-2 few . TRBV10-2 CASSRGEGRGSTNYGYTF TGCGCCAGCAGTAGGGGTGAGGGCAGGGGAAGTACCAACTATGGCTACACCTTC
TRBJ2-2 . . TRBV7-9 CASSFPSGELFF TGTGCCAGCAGCTTCCCGTCCGGGGAGCTGTTTTTT
TRBJ2-4 . TRBD1 TRBV18 CASSPLGTGGAKNIQYF TGTGCCAGCTCACCGCTCGGGACAGGGGGAGCCAAAAACATTCAGTACTTC
TRBJ2-5 . . TRBV5-1 CASSLPTPQETQYF TGCGCCAGCAGCTTACCGACACCTCAAGAGACCCAGTACTTC
TRBJ2-7 . . TRBV10-1 CASSLTGSNEQYF TGCGCCAGCAGCCTTACAGGGAGCAACGAGCAGTACTTC
TRBJ2-2 . TRBD2 TRBV7-9 CASRPRLAGVFDGELFF TGTGCCAGCAGGCCAAGACTAGCGGGAGTTTTCGACGGGGAGCTGTTTTTT
TRBJ2-1 once . TRBV5-1 CASSPGLAPFGNEQFF TGCGCCAGCAGTCCGGGACTCGCCCCGTTTGGCAATGAGCAGTTCTTC
TRBJ2-7 . TRBD1 TRBV5-1 CASSLDRGYEQYF TGCGCCAGCAGCTTGGACAGGGGCTACGAGCAGTACTTC
TRBJ1-1 . TRBD1 TRBV27 CASSVSGGERGTEAFF TGTGCCAGCAGTGTCTCAGGGGGAGAACGGGGTACTGAAGCTTTCTTT
TRBJ2-2 . . TRBV7-6 CASRQTGELFF TGTGCCAGCCGCCAGACCGGGGAGCTGTTTTTT